The 8 T cell receptor beta chains below all came from one sample that was sequenced in a study of cytomegalovirus exposure and HLA in healthy donors. This PCR relied on a set of 60 Vbeta primers and 13 Jbeta primers. Generated by immunoSEQ multiplex PCR, the TCRdb table keeps only in-frame clones and is missing some. The table lists roughly 60,000 clones, around 77% of them singletons. Input material: PBMCs. The source is a woman in her forties in good health and CMV-seropositive.

The chain employs TRBV6-5 and TRBJ1-2, with D possibly being TRBD1 (5 bases). Germline CDR1 reads MNHEY; CDR2 reads SVGAGI. The CDR3 runs to 14 residues. V lost 6 bases and J 0 bases, leaving 11 bases between the germline ends. The CDR3 loop is CASSPTESNYGYTF. CDR3 DNA sequence: TGTGCCAGCAGCCCGACAGAGTCTAACTATGGCTACACCTTC.

V and J are TRBV5-1 and TRBJ1-1; D possibly corresponds to TRBD1 (5 bases). The CDR3 is 13 residues long. Germline values: CDR1 SGHRS, CDR2 YFSETQ. Trimming cost V 7 bases and J 1 base, with 11 bases left between them. The DNA for the CDR3 is TGCGCCAGCGGGGATACAGGGAACACTGAAGCTTTCTTT. This sequence encodes CASGDTGNTEAFF.

V usage is TRBV2 and J usage is TRBJ1-4; D might be TRBD1 (6 bases). The germline V gene has CDR1 SNHLY and CDR2 FYNNEI. CDR3 length: 15 residues. V shed 6 bases and J shed 7 bases, with 18 bases lying between them. Here the CDR3 reads CASRGPRGGGEKLFF. Here the CDR3 DNA reads TGTGCCAGCAGAGGCCCCAGGGGCGGTGGTGAAAAACTGTTTTTT.

This clone was counted between two and nine times. The rearrangement links TRBV11-2 to TRBJ2-7; D is perhaps TRBD2 (6 bases). Trimming took off 4 bases at V and 6 bases at J, with 10 bases between the two ends. Looked up from germline, CDR1 is SGHAT and CDR2 is FQNNGV. The CDR3 consists of 12 residues. The CDR3 region is CASSWEASEQYF. The CDR3 DNA follows: TGTGCCAGCAGCTGGGAGGCCAGCGAGCAGTACTTC. The variable domain in full, completed from reference TRBV11-2 and TRBJ2-7, reads EAGVAQSPRYKIIEKRQSVAFWCNPISGHATLYWYQQILGQGPKLLIQFQNNGVVDDSQLPKDRFSAERLKGVDSTLKIQPAKLEDSAVYLCASSWEASEQYFGPGTRLTVT.

The chain uses TRBV28 and TRBJ2-5; D not resolved. The ends were cut back, 1 base at V and 2 bases at J, with 5 bases in the middle. Germline values: CDR1 MDHEN, CDR2 SYDVKM. This CDR3 is 13 amino acids long. Written as DNA, the CDR3 is TGTGCCAGCAGTTTATTACTGCAAGAGACCCAGTACTTC. Translated, it gives CASSLLLQETQYF. Combining the CDR3 with reference TRBV28 and TRBJ2-5 gives the whole variable domain DVKVTQSSRYLVKRTGEKVFLECVQDMDHENMFWYRQDPGLGLRLIYFSYDVKMKEKGDIPEGYSVSREKKERFSLILESASTNQTSMYLCASSLLLQETQYFGPGTRLLVL.

The chain is built from TRBV7-9 and TRBJ1-1; 7 nucleotides align to TRBD1. Germline lookup yields CDR1 SEHNR and CDR2 FQNEAQ (reference sequence). The junction had 9 bases not matched to a gene; V was cut back by 5 bases and J by 6 bases. The CDR3 contains 14 residues. This CDR3 is CASSLERTGPEAFF. CDR3 nucleotide sequence: TGTGCCAGCAGCCTAGAGAGGACAGGCCCTGAAGCTTTCTTT.

J is TRBJ2-3 and V is TRBV4-3; 9 bases fit TRBD2. Germline V gene lookup returns CDR1 LGHNA and CDR2 YSLEER. The length of the CDR3 is 15 residues. With V trimmed by 1 base and J by 5 bases, 4 bases remained unmatched. This chain's CDR3 is CASSQGASGVDTQYF. For the CDR3, the DNA is TGCGCCAGCAGCCAAGGGGCTAGCGGGGTAGATACGCAGTATTTT.

In its sample, this clone was seen once. The genes are TRBV7-2 and TRBJ1-5; 8 positions match TRBD1. The CDR3 runs 16 residues. From germline, CDR1 is SGHTA and CDR2 FQGNSA. Unmatched junction bases numbered 8, after V lost 5 bases and J lost 2 bases. The CDR3 loop reads CASSRMDRAGNQPQHF. Written as DNA, the CDR3 is TGTGCCAGCAGCCGAATGGACAGGGCTGGCAATCAGCCCCAGCATTTT. The full variable domain, its missing parts supplied by reference TRBV7-2 and TRBJ1-5, is GAGVSQSPSNKVTEKGKDVELRCDPISGHTALYWYRQSLGQGLEFLIYFQGNSAPDKSGLPSDRFSAERTGGSVSTLTIQRTQQEDSAVYLCASSRMDRAGNQPQHFGDGTRLSIL.